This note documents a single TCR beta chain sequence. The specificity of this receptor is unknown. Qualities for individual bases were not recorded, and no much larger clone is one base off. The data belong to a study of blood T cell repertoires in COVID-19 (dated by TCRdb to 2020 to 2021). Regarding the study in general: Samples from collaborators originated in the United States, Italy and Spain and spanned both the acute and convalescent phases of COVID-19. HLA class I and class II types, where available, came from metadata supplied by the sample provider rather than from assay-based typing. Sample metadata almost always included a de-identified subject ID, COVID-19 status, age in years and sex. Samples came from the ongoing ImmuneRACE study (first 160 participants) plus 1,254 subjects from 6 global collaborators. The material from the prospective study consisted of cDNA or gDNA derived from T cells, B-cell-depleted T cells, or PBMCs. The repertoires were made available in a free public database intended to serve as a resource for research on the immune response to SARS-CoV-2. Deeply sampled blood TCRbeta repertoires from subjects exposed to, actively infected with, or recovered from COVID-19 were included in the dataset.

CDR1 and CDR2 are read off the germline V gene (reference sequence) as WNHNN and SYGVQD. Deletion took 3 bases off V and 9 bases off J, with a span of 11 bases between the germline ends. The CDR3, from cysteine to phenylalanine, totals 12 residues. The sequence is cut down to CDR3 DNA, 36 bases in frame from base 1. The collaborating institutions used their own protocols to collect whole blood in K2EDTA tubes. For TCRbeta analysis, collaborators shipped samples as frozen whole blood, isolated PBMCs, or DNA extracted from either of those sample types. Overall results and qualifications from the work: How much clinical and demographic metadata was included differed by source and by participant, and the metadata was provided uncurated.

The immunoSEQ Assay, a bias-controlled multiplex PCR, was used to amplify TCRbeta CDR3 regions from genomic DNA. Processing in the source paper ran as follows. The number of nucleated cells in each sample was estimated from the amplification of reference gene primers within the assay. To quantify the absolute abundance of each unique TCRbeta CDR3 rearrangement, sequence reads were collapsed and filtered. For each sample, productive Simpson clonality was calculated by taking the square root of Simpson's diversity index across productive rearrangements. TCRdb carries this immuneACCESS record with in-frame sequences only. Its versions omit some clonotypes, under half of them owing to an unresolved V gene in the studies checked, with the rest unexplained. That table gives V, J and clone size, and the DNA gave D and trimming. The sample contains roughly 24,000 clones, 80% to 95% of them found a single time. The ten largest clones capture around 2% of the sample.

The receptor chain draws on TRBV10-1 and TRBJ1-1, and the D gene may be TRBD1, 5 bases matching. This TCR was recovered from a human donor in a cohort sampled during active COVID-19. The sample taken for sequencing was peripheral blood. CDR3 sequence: CASSETGRQAFF. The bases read TGCGCCAGCAGTGAAACAGGCCGGCAAGCTTTCTTT.